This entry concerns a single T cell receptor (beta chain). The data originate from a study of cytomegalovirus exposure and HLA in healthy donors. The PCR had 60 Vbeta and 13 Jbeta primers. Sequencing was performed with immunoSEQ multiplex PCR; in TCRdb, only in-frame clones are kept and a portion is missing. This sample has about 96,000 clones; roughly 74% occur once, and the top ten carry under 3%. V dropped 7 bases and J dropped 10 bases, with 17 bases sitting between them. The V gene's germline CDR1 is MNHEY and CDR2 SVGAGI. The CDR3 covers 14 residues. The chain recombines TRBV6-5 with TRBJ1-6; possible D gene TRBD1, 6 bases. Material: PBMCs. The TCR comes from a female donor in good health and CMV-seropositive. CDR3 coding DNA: TGTGCCAGCACCGGACGGGGCAGGGGCTCACCCCTCCACTTT. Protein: CASTGRGRGSPLHF.